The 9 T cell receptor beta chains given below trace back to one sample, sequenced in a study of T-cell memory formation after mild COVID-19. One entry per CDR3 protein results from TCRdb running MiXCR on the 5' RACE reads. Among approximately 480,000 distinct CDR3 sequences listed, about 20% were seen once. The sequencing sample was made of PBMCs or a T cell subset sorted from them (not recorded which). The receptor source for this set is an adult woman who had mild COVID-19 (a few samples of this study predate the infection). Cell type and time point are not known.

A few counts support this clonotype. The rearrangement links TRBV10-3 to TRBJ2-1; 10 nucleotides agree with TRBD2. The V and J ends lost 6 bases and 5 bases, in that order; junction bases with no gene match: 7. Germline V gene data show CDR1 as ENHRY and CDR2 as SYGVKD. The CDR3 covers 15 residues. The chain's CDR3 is CAIRGSGRPNNEQFF. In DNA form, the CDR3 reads TGTGCCATCAGAGGTAGCGGGAGGCCCAACAATGAGCAGTTCTTC.

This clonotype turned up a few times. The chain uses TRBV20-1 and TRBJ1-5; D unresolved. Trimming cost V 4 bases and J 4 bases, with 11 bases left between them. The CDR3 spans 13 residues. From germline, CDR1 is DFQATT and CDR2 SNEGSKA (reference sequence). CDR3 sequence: CSAIPRGNQPQHF. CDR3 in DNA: TGCAGTGCTATCCCACGGGGAAATCAGCCCCAGCATTTT.

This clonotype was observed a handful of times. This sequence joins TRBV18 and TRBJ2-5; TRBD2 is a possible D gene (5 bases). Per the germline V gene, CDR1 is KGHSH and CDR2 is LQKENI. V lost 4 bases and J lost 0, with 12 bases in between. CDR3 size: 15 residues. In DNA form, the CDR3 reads TGTGCCAGCTCACAAGGAGCGGTATACCAAGAGACCCAGTACTTC. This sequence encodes CASSQGAVYQETQYF. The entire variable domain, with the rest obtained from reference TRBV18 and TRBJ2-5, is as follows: NAGVMQNPRHLVRRRGQEARLRCSPMKGHSHVYWYRQLPEEGLKFMVYLQKENIIDESGMPKERFSAEFPKEGPSILRIQQVVRGDSAAYFCASSQGAVYQETQYFGPGTRLLVL.

CDR3 loop: CASSKSSAGRAPNTEAFF. The CDR3 DNA reads TGTGCCAGCAGCAAAAGTTCCGCCGGGCGGGCGCCGAACACTGAAGCTTTCTTT. The chain uses TRBV21-1 and TRBJ1-1; the DNA was not used to check the table's D call, TRBD1. TRBV21-1 is recorded as a pseudogene. The CDR3 covers 18 residues.

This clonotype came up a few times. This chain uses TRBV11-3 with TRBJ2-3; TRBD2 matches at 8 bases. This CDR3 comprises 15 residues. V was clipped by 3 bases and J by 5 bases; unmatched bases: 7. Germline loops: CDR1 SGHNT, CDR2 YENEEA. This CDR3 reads CASSFIGGAGDTQYF. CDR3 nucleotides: TGTGCCAGCAGCTTTATCGGGGGGGCCGGAGATACGCAGTATTTT.

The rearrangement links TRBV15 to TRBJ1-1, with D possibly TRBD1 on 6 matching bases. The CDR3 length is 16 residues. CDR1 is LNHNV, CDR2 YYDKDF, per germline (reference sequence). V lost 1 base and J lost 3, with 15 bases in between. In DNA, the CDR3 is TGTGCCACCAGCAGAGGGGTACAGGGATTGGACACTGAAGCTTTCTTT. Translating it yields CATSRGVQGLDTEAFF.

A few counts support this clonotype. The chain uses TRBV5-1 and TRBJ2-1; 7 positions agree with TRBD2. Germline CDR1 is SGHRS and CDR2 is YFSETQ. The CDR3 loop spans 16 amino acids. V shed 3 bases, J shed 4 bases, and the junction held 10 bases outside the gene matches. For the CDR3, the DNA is TGCGCCAGCAGCTGGGGAGGGAGTACCCTTTACAATGAGCAGTTCTTC. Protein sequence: CASSWGGSTLYNEQFF. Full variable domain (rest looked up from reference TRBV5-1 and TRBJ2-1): KAGVTQTPRYLIKTRGQQVTLSCSPISGHRSVSWYQQTPGQGLQFLFEYFSETQRNKGNFPGRFSGRQFSNSRSEMNVSTLELGDSALYLCASSWGGSTLYNEQFFGPGTRLTVL.

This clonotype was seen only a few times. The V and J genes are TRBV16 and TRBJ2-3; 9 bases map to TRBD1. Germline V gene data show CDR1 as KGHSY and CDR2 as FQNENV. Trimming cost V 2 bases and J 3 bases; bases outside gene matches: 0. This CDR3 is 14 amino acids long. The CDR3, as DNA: TGTGCCAGCAGCCAAGGACAGGGGACAGATACGCAGTATTTT. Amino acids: CASSQGQGTDTQYF.

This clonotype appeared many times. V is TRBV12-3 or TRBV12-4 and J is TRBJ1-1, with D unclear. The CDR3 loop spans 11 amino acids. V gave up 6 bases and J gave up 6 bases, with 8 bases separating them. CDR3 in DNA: TGTGCCAGCAGGACGGGATCTGAAGCTTTCTTT. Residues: CASRTGSEAFF.